What follows are 11 T cell receptor beta chains derived from one specimen sequenced in a study of blood T cell repertoires in COVID-19. Generated by immunoSEQ multiplex PCR, the TCRdb table keeps only in-frame clones and is missing some. The data hold about 260,000 clones, with about 87% observed a single time. Sequencing input: peripheral blood. Source of these receptors: a woman aged 35 to 49 who had recovered from COVID-19.

The count of this clone is one. The CDR3 loop reads CASSSYGQGRRGYTF. The CDR3 coding sequence is TGTGCCAGCAGCTCATATGGACAGGGGAGACGGGGCTACACCTTC. The chain couples TRBV5-8 to TRBJ1-2; 9 bases line up with TRBD1. Germline V gene lookup returns CDR1 SGHTS and CDR2 YDEGEE. The CDR3 runs 15 residues. V dropped 3 bases and J dropped 8; count of bases not matched to a gene: 11.

This chain uses TRBV25-1 with TRBJ2-3; 12 bases agree with TRBD2. CDR1 is MGHDK and CDR2 is SYGVNS in the germline V gene. The CDR3 is made up of 17 amino acids. The ends lost 3 bases at V and 2 bases at J; junction bases unmatched: 6. In nucleotides, the CDR3 is TGTGCCAGCAGTGACCTCCGACTAGCGGGGGCCACAGATACGCAGTATTTT. This codes for CASSDLRLAGATDTQYF.

The chain employs TRBV6-5 and TRBJ2-3; the D is unclear. Germline V CDR1 and CDR2: MNHEY, SVGAGI. V was cut by 6 bases and J by 3 bases, with 13 bases left in between. The CDR3 has 14 amino acids. The CDR3 sequence: CASSSRVETDTQYF. CDR3 coding DNA: TGTGCCAGCAGCTCCCGGGTGGAAACAGATACGCAGTATTTT.

This clone came up a few times. The V gene is TRBV7-2, the J gene TRBJ2-7, with 7 bases identical to TRBD1. Germline V CDR1 and CDR2: SGHTA, FQGNSA. V was pared by 3 bases and J by 6 bases, with 8 bases of the junction left unmatched. The CDR3 has 14 amino acids. CDR3 bases: TGTGCCAGCAGCTTCCTACAGGGGAGTTCCGAGCAGTACTTC. This codes for CASSFLQGSSEQYF. Complete variable domain (other parts from reference TRBV7-2 and TRBJ2-7): GAGVSQSPSNKVTEKGKDVELRCDPISGHTALYWYRQSLGQGLEFLIYFQGNSAPDKSGLPSDRFSAERTGGSVSTLTIQRTQQEDSAVYLCASSFLQGSSEQYFGPGTRLTVT.

This rearrangement joins TRBV27 to TRBJ1-2; a possible D gene is TRBD1 (6 bases). CDR1 MNHEY and CDR2 SMNVEV come from the germline V gene (reference sequence). The CDR3 loop spans 16 amino acids. The V end lost 6 bases, the J end lost 2 bases, and 19 bases lay between the germline ends. Here the CDR3 reads CASSEKSLQGNYGYTF. The CDR3 DNA sequence: TGTGCCAGCAGCGAGAAGTCCCTCCAGGGGAACTATGGCTACACCTTC.

The V and J genes are TRBV6-5 and TRBJ1-4; 7 nucleotides align to TRBD1. CDR1 MNHEY and CDR2 SVGAGI come from the germline V gene. Germline trimming cut 7 bases from V and 11 bases from J; bases unmatched to any gene: 16. CDR3 length: 15 residues. As DNA, the CDR3 is TGTGCCAGCAAAGGGGGTAGAGGGGGCCCGGGGAAACTGTTTTTT. This codes for CASKGGRGGPGKLFF.

The chain uses TRBV11-2 and TRBJ1-6; D gene unclear. Trimming left V 1 base short and J 0 bases short, with 10 bases between. There are 17 residues in the CDR3. Germline values: CDR1 SGHAT, CDR2 FQNNGV. CDR3 DNA: TGTGCCAGCAGCTTAGTCGCCCGCAGCTCCTATAATTCACCCCTCCACTTT. Its translation is CASSLVARSSYNSPLHF. Together with reference TRBV11-2 and TRBJ1-6, the CDR3 gives the full variable domain: EAGVAQSPRYKIIEKRQSVAFWCNPISGHATLYWYQQILGQGPKLLIQFQNNGVVDDSQLPKDRFSAERLKGVDSTLKIQPAKLEDSAVYLCASSLVARSSYNSPLHFGNGTRLTVT.

The rearrangement links TRBV5-1 to TRBJ2-3; 8 bases map to TRBD2. CDR3 length: 13 residues. CDR1 and CDR2 from the germline V gene are SGHRS and YFSETQ. V shed 4 bases and J 6 bases; nucleotides not matched to a gene: 4. The chain's CDR3 is CASSQTSVDTQYF. The CDR3 DNA sequence: TGCGCCAGCAGCCAGACTAGCGTGGATACGCAGTATTTT.

The rearrangement links TRBV5-6 to TRBJ1-2; TRBD1 matches at 10 bases. J gave up 8 bases and V 4 bases, and 14 bases lay outside the gene matches. Germline V gene lookup returns CDR1 SGHDT and CDR2 YYEEEE. This CDR3 has 16 residues. The CDR3 is CASSTGTGVLRGGYTF. CDR3 DNA sequence: TGTGCCAGCAGCACCGGGACAGGGGTCCTTCGGGGCGGCTACACCTTC.

The chain recombines TRBV5-1 with TRBJ1-1, with D tentatively TRBD1 (5 bases). V shed 2 bases and J shed 1 base, with 12 bases lying between them. This CDR3 is 15 amino acids long. Germline CDR1 is SGHRS and CDR2 is YFSETQ. CDR3 in amino acids: CASSFEGEENTEAFF. DNA of the CDR3: TGCGCCAGCAGCTTTGAAGGGGAGGAGAACACTGAAGCTTTCTTT.

This clone was seen just once. This sequence joins TRBV6-5 and TRBJ1-6; 7 nucleotides line up with TRBD1. The length of the CDR3 is 15 residues. V shed 3 bases and J 11 bases; nucleotides not matched to a gene: 10. Germline V gene sequence: CDR1 MNHEY, CDR2 SVGAGI. The CDR3 sequence is CASSYGQVPGAPLHF. The DNA for the CDR3 is TGTGCCAGCAGTTATGGACAGGTCCCTGGGGCACCCCTCCACTTT.